Following are 20 T cell receptor beta chains from one sample sequenced in a study of T cells in Graves' hyperthyroidism and ophthalmopathy. RNA transcripts yielded amplified TCR beta CDR3 regions. Carried out on the TCR CDR3, a first-round RT-PCR used the HTBI primer set. Each CDR3 protein gets one entry after TCRdb re-called the multiplex PCR reads with MiXCR. Here the sample spans 500,000 to 650,000 distinct CDR3 sequences, 46% being singletons. Sequences were obtained from peripheral blood or thyroid tissue (not recorded which). The source is an adult woman with Graves' disease, either hyperthyroidism or ophthalmopathy (not recorded which).

This clonotype was counted at least ten times. The rearrangement joins TRBV12-3 or TRBV12-4 to TRBJ2-5; perhaps TRBD1 as D (7 bases). The CDR3 has 15 amino acids. V lost 3 bases and J lost 5, with 16 bases in between. The CDR3 sequence: CASSLEGARVETQYF. CDR3 in DNA: TGTGCCAGCAGTTTGGAGGGGGCGAGGGTGGAGACCCAGTACTTC.

This clonotype turned up a few times. The chain is built from TRBV7-9 and TRBJ1-6, with 8 bases matching TRBD1. CDR1 is SEHNR and CDR2 is FQNEAQ in the germline V gene (reference sequence). The CDR3 spans 15 residues. With V trimmed by 4 bases and J by 6 bases, 5 bases remained unmatched. DNA for the CDR3: TGTGCCAGCAGCTCTACGACAGGGGTTAATTCACCCCTCCACTTT. Protein product: CASSSTTGVNSPLHF.

As concerns this clonotype: A read error may be the cause here, since a much bigger clone is one base away. The J gene is TRBJ1-3, the V gene TRBV16; no firm D call. CDR3 length equals 13 residues. The germline V gene has CDR1 KGHSY and CDR2 FQNENV. CDR3 amino acids: CASSQSPGNTICF. The CDR3 region has the DNA TGTGCCAGCAGCCAATCTCCTGGAAACACCATATGTTTT.

The rearrangement links TRBV29-1 to TRBJ1-2; TRBD1 matches at 7 bases. J lost 6 bases, V lost 2 bases, and 12 bases had no gene match. Germline V gene data show CDR1 as SQVTM and CDR2 as ANQGSEA. This CDR3 has 15 residues. In nucleotides, the CDR3 is TGCAGCGTTGAATGGGACAGCACCGGGGACGATGGCTACACCTTC. Translated: CSVEWDSTGDDGYTF.

This chain links TRBV7-2 with TRBJ1-2; D is unresolved. The CDR3 covers 14 residues. Germline V gene data show CDR1 as SGHTA and CDR2 as FQGNSA. V lost 5 bases to trimming and J lost 2 bases, with 12 bases between them. The CDR3 region is CASSQDGRNYGYTF. The CDR3 DNA sequence: TGTGCCAGCAGCCAGGACGGAAGAAACTATGGCTACACCTTC.

V gene TRBV9 combines with J gene TRBJ2-2; the D gene is possibly TRBD2 (5 bases). The V end was cut by 4 bases, the J end by 1 base, with 20 bases between. The CDR3 is made up of 18 amino acids. The germline CDR1 and CDR2 sequences are SGDLS and YYNGEE. CDR3 region: CASSPERLGVKNTGELFF. In DNA form, the CDR3 reads TGTGCCAGCAGCCCAGAGCGGTTGGGAGTCAAGAACACCGGGGAGCTGTTTTTT.

CDR3 nucleotide sequence: TGTGCCAGCAGTTCCCGGGGGACAGGAGTCGATGGCTACACCTTC. Its translation is CASSSRGTGVDGYTF. J is TRBJ1-2 and V is TRBV6-2 or TRBV6-3; 8 bases map to TRBD1. Germline V gives CDR1 MNHEY, CDR2 SVGEGT. The J segment lost 6 bases and the V segment lost 4 bases, leaving 10 bases of the junction unmatched. There are 15 residues in the CDR3.

The V and J genes are TRBV2 and TRBJ1-2, with no clear D. V lost 5 bases and J 5 bases, leaving 15 bases between the germline ends. The germline V gene has CDR1 SNHLY and CDR2 FYNNEI. This CDR3 comprises 14 residues. The CDR3 DNA reads TGTGCCAGCAGTTACTCCTATCGGGAGTATGGCTACACCTTC. Its protein is CASSYSYREYGYTF.

The rearrangement joins TRBV2 to TRBJ1-6, with D unclear. Trimming removed 7 bases at V and 10 bases at J, with 17 bases between. The CDR3 is made up of 14 amino acids. Germline assignment: CDR1 SNHLY and CDR2 FYNNEI. The CDR3 coding sequence is TGTGCCAGCAAGCTGGGGATTGGGCACTCACCCCTCCACTTT. Protein sequence: CASKLGIGHSPLHF. Full variable domain (rest looked up from reference TRBV2 and TRBJ1-6): EPEVTQTPSHQVTQMGQEVILRCVPISNHLYFYWYRQILGQKVEFLVSFYNNEISEKSEIFDDQFSVERPDGSNFTLKIRSTKLEDSAMYFCASKLGIGHSPLHFGNGTRLTVT.

Here the CDR3 reads CASSSGADSPLHF. CDR3 coding DNA: TGTGCCAGCAGCTCAGGGGCAGATTCACCCCTCCACTTT. V and J are TRBV7-2 and TRBJ1-6; D perhaps matches TRBD1 (6 bases). The germline V and J ends were trimmed by 4 bases and 8 bases, with 9 bases remaining between them. The CDR3 is 13 residues long. CDR1 and CDR2 (germline): SGHTA, FQGNSA.

This clonotype was detected ten times or more. The chain is built from TRBV5-1 and TRBJ2-2; no clear D. V lost 0 bases and J lost 4, with 10 bases in between. The CDR3 sequence is 15 residues long. In germline, CDR1 is SGHRS, CDR2 YFSETQ. The CDR3 is CASSLVLVGTGELFF. The CDR3 DNA is TGCGCCAGCAGCTTGGTTCTGGTGGGCACCGGGGAGCTGTTTTTT.

This chain links TRBV19 with TRBJ1-1; 8 bases line up with TRBD1. The CDR3 has 15 amino acids. J lost 7 bases, V lost 0 bases, and 7 bases had no gene match. Germline values: CDR1 LNHDA, CDR2 SQIVND (reference sequence). CDR3 in DNA: TGTGCCAGTAGTATAGATCTGGGACAGGCGAGTGAAGCTTTCTTT. Protein sequence: CASSIDLGQASEAFF.

This clonotype was counted many times. The V call is TRBV7-6, the J call TRBJ2-2, with 10 bases matching TRBD1. The CDR3 loop spans 17 amino acids. Trimming took 5 bases from V and 2 from J; bases not matched to a gene: 8. Germline V gives CDR1 SGHVS, CDR2 FNYEAQ. The CDR3 spells CASSHRGQGINTGELFF. In DNA, the CDR3 is TGTGCCAGCAGCCATAGGGGACAGGGGATTAACACCGGGGAGCTGTTTTTT.

This clonotype was found many times. The V call is TRBV7-2, the J call TRBJ2-7; 10 nucleotides align to TRBD2. Per the germline V gene, CDR1 is SGHTA and CDR2 is FQGNSA. This CDR3 contains 17 residues. V lost 6 bases and J lost 5; bases outside the gene matches: 16. CDR3 DNA: TGTGCCAGCAGTCTCCCCTCCCCTAGCGGGAGTCTGAACGAGCAGTACTTC. Translating gives CASSLPSPSGSLNEQYF.

The J gene is TRBJ2-7, the V gene TRBV15; D is unclear. The germline V and J ends were trimmed by 1 base and 0 bases, with 13 bases remaining between them. The CDR3 is 16 amino acids. Germline CDR1 and CDR2: LNHNV and YYDKDF (reference sequence). CDR3 amino acids: CATSRGTYSGSYEQYF. The CDR3 nucleotides read TGTGCCACCAGCAGAGGAACCTACTCTGGCTCCTACGAGCAGTACTTC. The full variable domain, rest sourced from reference TRBV15 and TRBJ2-7, is DAMVIQNPRYQVTQFGKPVTLSCSQTLNHNVMYWYQQKSSQAPKLLFHYYDKDFNNEADTPDNFQSRRPNTSFCFLDIRSPGLGDTAMYLCATSRGTYSGSYEQYFGPGTRLTVT.

The chain carries TRBV29-1 and TRBJ1-1; TRBD1 is a possible D gene (6 bases). Germline V gives CDR1 SQVTM, CDR2 ANQGSEA. The length of the CDR3 is 13 residues. V was pared by 2 bases and J by 11 bases, with 18 bases between. The CDR3 sequence is CSVESLGGLGAFF. CDR3 DNA sequence: TGCAGCGTTGAAAGCCTCGGGGGGCTTGGCGCTTTCTTT.

The chain combines TRBV10-3 with TRBJ2-7, with D tentatively TRBD1 (6 bases). CDR1 ENHRY and CDR2 SYGVKD come from the germline V gene. The CDR3 sequence is 19 residues long. Between the trimmed V and J ends, which lost 4 bases and 0 bases, there was a span of 25 bases. The CDR3: CAISVSLDRRGFSSYEQYF. The CDR3 coding sequence is TGTGCCATCAGTGTAAGCCTTGACAGGAGAGGTTTTAGCTCCTACGAGCAGTACTTC.

This clonotype has more than one count but fewer than ten. The V call is TRBV29-1, the J call TRBJ1-2; D ambiguous. The CDR3 is 14 amino acids. CDR1 and CDR2 (germline): SQVTM, ANQGSEA. Trimming stripped 1 base from V and 4 bases from J, with 13 bases between. The CDR3 loop is CSVEGGGMGYGYTF. The DNA for the CDR3 is TGCAGCGTTGAAGGGGGAGGGATGGGCTATGGCTACACCTTC.

V usage is TRBV20-1 and J usage is TRBJ1-6; TRBD1 is a possible D gene (5 bases). The germline V and J ends were trimmed by 7 bases and 0 bases, with 13 bases remaining between them. The CDR3 length is 15 residues. The germline CDR1 and CDR2 sequences are DFQATT and SNEGSKA (reference sequence). Here the CDR3 reads CSGRGRSSYNSPLHF. Written as DNA, the CDR3 is TGCAGTGGGAGGGGTCGGAGCTCCTATAATTCACCCCTCCACTTT.

This clonotype was seen a few times. The V gene is TRBV4-2, the J gene TRBJ1-2, with D perhaps TRBD1 (5 bases). The CDR3 consists of 17 residues. The germline V and J ends were trimmed by 1 base and 4 bases, with 19 bases remaining between them. Germline CDR1 reads LGHNA; CDR2 reads YNFKEQ. The CDR3 DNA reads as TGTGCCAGCAGCCAAGGGGCTGGGGGAGAGGAGATCTATGGCTACACCTTC. Its translation is CASSQGAGGEEIYGYTF.